This T cell receptor beta chain came from a study of shared clonotypes between healthy human individuals. Overall study results and limits: Non-shared clonotypes showed lower generation probabilities than clonotypes common to all four donors. Naive CD4 clonotype sharing across a handful of donors was around 5%.

Here immunoSEQ multiplex PCR was the method, and the copy in TCRdb shows in-frame clones only, minus some. The sample carries about 2 million clones, over 85% recorded once. With regard to this clone: No antigen is known for it.

The study separated CD4+ cells into CD45RA+ naive and CD45RA-negative memory subsets. V was shortened by 5 bases and J by 1 base, with 17 bases between the two germline ends. In germline, CDR1 is SQVTM, CDR2 ANQGSEA. This CDR3 region has 16 residues. The rearrangement links TRBV29-1 to TRBJ2-2; D may be TRBD1 (6 bases). Sequenced input: naive CD4+ T cells sorted from blood. Subset here: CD45RA+ positively selected. This receptor was taken from a young man in good health. The CDR3 loop reads CSVTTATGLNTGELFF. CDR3 DNA sequence: TGCAGCGTTACCACGGCGACAGGCCTGAACACCGGGGAGCTGTTTTTT.